This T cell receptor beta chain was obtained from a study of identical twins. Whole-study findings and limits: Models underpredicted monozygotic twin sharing of out-of-frame TCR alpha. In cord blood, abundant beta clonotypes had fewer insertions; memory showed no trend.

V lost 2 bases, J lost 3 bases, and 10 bases lay in between. The germline V gene encodes CDR1 MDHEN and CDR2 SYDVKM. The CDR3 has 15 amino acids. This clonotype was seen at least ten times. Its antigen is undetermined. TCRdb passed the 5' RACE reads through MiXCR, listing each CDR3 protein once. This table has around 250,000 distinct CDR3 sequences, approximately 11% appearing once. A further study also used this sample, focusing on yellow fever vaccine responses in identical twins.

The chain links TRBV28 to TRBJ2-2; D gene uncertain. Sequencing used memory (CD45RO+) T cells sorted from blood. The TCR comes from a woman between 18 and 30 years old in good health. CDR3 sequence: CASSLGSRHTGELFF. Here the CDR3 DNA reads TGTGCCAGCAGTTTAGGAAGTAGGCACACCGGGGAGCTGTTTTTT.